The T cell receptor (beta chain) under discussion was sequenced for a study of beta chain features in type 1 diabetes. Study as a whole: The samples had more than 95 million sorted cells examined in all.

cDNA synthesis used the whole RNA isolate, giving expressed TCRB sequences. Method: immunoSEQ multiplex PCR; TCRdb's copy keeps in-frame clones and lacks some. In the table there are more than 300,000 clones, 8.5% to 10% of which are singletons. A sort by CD45RO/CCR7/CD25/CD127/CD95/CD27 yielded CD4+ naive, central memory, regulatory and stem cell-like memory cells. In all sorted populations, purity surpassed 95%. Study-level points and caveats: Patients with Type 1 diabetes showed moderately but significantly shorter TCRB CDR3s in all four CD4+ subsets. Naive, central memory and regulatory TCRB repertoires appeared more similar among patients than healthy donors.

The CDR3 contains 14 residues. The germline CDR1 and CDR2 sequences are MDHEN and SYDVKM. V trimming: 7 bases; J trimming: 8 bases; junction bases outside the gene matches: 6. Concerning this clone itself: Its target is unknown.

The specimen was central memory CD4+ T cells from blood. This clonotype was sampled from a man aged 25 to 40 with type 1 diabetes. The chain links TRBV28 to TRBJ2-1; 12 bases line up with TRBD2. The CDR3 here is CASITGLAGYEQFF. DNA for the CDR3: TGTGCCAGCATTACCGGACTAGCGGGATATGAGCAGTTCTTC.